Listed below are T cell receptor beta chains from one sample, sequenced in a study of blood T cell repertoires in COVID-19. Some clones are missing from TCRdb's copy, which holds only in-frame ones; the method was immunoSEQ multiplex PCR. The sample includes 200,000 to 250,000 clones, over 75% of them seen just once. Material for sequencing was PBMCs or T cells enriched from blood (not recorded which). These receptors were obtained from a woman aged 55 to 70 who had recovered from COVID-19. CDR3s include the opening cysteine and the closing phenylalanine or tryptophan. A D gene is named only where the DNA matches it firmly. Clone sizes are given selectively: once, few, many, or a class where the clone is expanded.

TRBJ1-6 | - | - | TRBV19 | CASTLGQSSYNSPLHF | TGTGCCAGTACCCTCGGACAGAGCTCCTATAATTCACCCCTCCACTTT
TRBJ1-1 | - | TRBD1 | TRBV5-4 | CASSAGTGRNTEAFF | TGTGCCAGCAGCGCTGGGACAGGGCGAAACACTGAAGCTTTCTTT
TRBJ1-2 | - | TRBD1 | TRBV5-1 | CASSLRQGESYGYTF | TGCGCCAGCAGCTTACGGCAGGGGGAAAGCTATGGCTACACCTTC
TRBJ1-2 | few | TRBD1 | TRBV7-9 | CASSPEDRPAYGYTF | TGTGCCAGCAGCCCCGAGGACAGGCCGGCCTATGGCTACACCTTC
TRBJ2-1 | - | TRBD2 | TRBV7-2 | CASSISGGSSYNEQFF | TGTGCCAGCAGCATTAGCGGGGGGAGCTCCTACAATGAGCAGTTCTTC
TRBJ1-1 | - | - | TRBV6-1 | CASSERNNRRTEAFF | TGTGCCAGCAGTGAACGTAATAACCGGAGGACTGAAGCTTTCTTT
TRBJ2-5 | - | - | TRBV24-1 | CATSDPQGETQYF | TGTGCCACCAGTGATCCCCAGGGTGAGACCCAGTACTTC
TRBJ1-6 | - | - | TRBV6-5 | CASRGGKGMTPLHF | TGTGCCAGCAGAGGGGGAAAGGGGATGACACCCCTCCACTTT
TRBJ2-7 | - | TRBD1 | TRBV7-9 | CASSSAGQGLSYEQYF | TGTGCCAGCAGCTCCGCCGGACAGGGCTTATCCTACGAGCAGTACTTC
TRBJ1-1 | - | TRBD1 | TRBV5-1 | CASRYTGAQEAFF | TGCGCCAGCAGGTACACAGGGGCCCAGGAAGCTTTCTTT
TRBJ1-1 | - | - | TRBV6-5 | CASVDPTMNTEAFF | TGTGCCAGCGTAGATCCTACGATGAACACTGAAGCTTTCTTT
TRBJ2-7 | - | TRBD1 | TRBV10-3 | CAIRQGAGYYEQYF | TGTGCCATCCGACAGGGGGCGGGATACTACGAGCAGTACTTC
TRBJ1-2 | - | - | TRBV7-6 | CASSLQGYDLGYTF | TGTGCCAGCAGCTTACAGGGGTACGATCTGGGCTACACCTTC
TRBJ2-7 | - | - | TRBV4-2 | CASSQDRNEQYF | TGTGCCAGCAGCCAAGATAGAAACGAGCAGTACTTC
TRBJ1-2 | once | - | TRBV27 | CASSLSESYGYTF | TGTGCCAGCAGTTTATCGGAGAGCTATGGCTACACCTTC
TRBJ2-2 | - | TRBD2 | TRBV9 | CASSVGLAGGNTGELFF | TGTGCCAGCAGCGTAGGGCTAGCGGGGGGAAACACCGGGGAGCTGTTTTTT
TRBJ1-1 | - | - | TRBV11-1 | CASSFGRLNTEAFF | TGTGCCAGCAGCTTTGGCAGGCTGAACACTGAAGCTTTCTTT
TRBJ1-2 | - | - | TRBV27 | CASSFGVGYGYTF | TGTGCCAGCAGTTTCGGAGTCGGGTATGGCTACACCTTC
TRBJ2-7 | - | - | TRBV9 | CASSPQGAPSYEQYF | TGTGCCAGCAGCCCCCAAGGAGCCCCGTCCTACGAGCAGTACTTC
TRBJ1-2 | - | - | TRBV4-1 | CASSHAGQSDGYTF | TGCGCCAGCAGCCACGCAGGGCAATCCGATGGCTACACCTTC
TRBJ2-3 | few | TRBD2 | TRBV5-1 | CASSPGLAVGTDTQYF | TGCGCCAGCAGCCCGGGACTAGCGGTGGGCACAGATACGCAGTATTTT
TRBJ2-2 | - | - | TRBV3-1/TRBV3-2 | CASSQDLSPGELFF | TGTGCCAGCAGCCAAGATCTAAGCCCCGGGGAGCTGTTTTTT
TRBJ2-3 | - | - | TRBV2 | CASSPRVSDHTDTQYF | TGTGCCAGCAGTCCCCGGGTATCAGACCACACAGATACGCAGTATTTT
TRBJ1-2 | - | - | TRBV5-4 | CASSFAPGGSNYGYTF | TGTGCCAGCAGCTTCGCACCGGGGGGCTCTAACTATGGCTACACCTTC
TRBJ1-5 | - | TRBD1 | TRBV28 | CASSLGRTGSQPQHF | TGTGCCAGCAGTCTGGGAAGGACAGGGAGTCAGCCCCAGCATTTT
TRBJ1-5 | - | - | TRBV19 | CASRGTHSNQPQHF | TGTGCCAGTCGTGGGACTCATAGCAATCAGCCCCAGCATTTT
TRBJ2-3 | - | - | TRBV9 | CASSVVWSGTDTQYF | TGTGCCAGCAGCGTAGTGTGGAGTGGGACAGATACGCAGTATTTT
TRBJ1-5 | - | TRBD1 | TRBV7-2 | CASNQFPDREDSNQPQHF | TGTGCCAGCAACCAATTCCCGGACAGGGAGGATAGCAATCAGCCCCAGCATTTT
TRBJ1-2 | - | TRBD1 | TRBV28 | CASSPGDRGWIGYTF | TGTGCCAGCAGTCCCGGGGACAGGGGCTGGATAGGCTACACCTTC
TRBJ2-1 | - | - | TRBV19 | CASSIGRVFYNEQFF | TGTGCCAGTAGTATCGGCAGGGTCTTCTACAATGAGCAGTTCTTC
TRBJ2-2 | - | TRBD2 | TRBV3-1/TRBV3-2 | CASSQEAIAGDTGELFF | TGTGCCAGCAGCCAAGAAGCAATAGCGGGAGACACCGGGGAGCTGTTTTTT
TRBJ2-7 | - | - | TRBV30 | CAWSATGTEQYF | TGTGCCTGGAGTGCGACCGGGACAGAGCAGTACTTC
TRBJ2-4 | - | - | TRBV3-1/TRBV3-2 | CASSQEGSGSLQKNIQYF | TGTGCCAGCAGCCAAGAAGGTAGCGGAAGTTTGCAGAAAAACATTCAGTACTTC
TRBJ2-3 | - | - | TRBV7-9 | CASSLLAGTDTQYF | TGTGCCAGCAGCTTATTGGCGGGCACAGATACGCAGTATTTT
TRBJ2-3 | few | TRBD2 | TRBV30 | CAWSESGGTDTQYF | TGTGCCTGGAGTGAAAGCGGGGGCACAGATACGCAGTATTTT
TRBJ1-2 | - | TRBD1 | TRBV7-9 | CASSPSGQAHYGYTF | TGTGCCAGCAGCCCATCGGGACAGGCACACTATGGCTACACCTTC
TRBJ2-3 | few | - | TRBV9 | CASSVSGKLDTQYF | TGTGCCAGCAGCGTCTCGGGGAAGCTAGATACGCAGTATTTT
TRBJ1-2 | - | TRBD1 | TRBV29-1 | CSVDPTGQGAGGYTF | TGCAGCGTTGACCCCACGGGACAGGGGGCTGGTGGCTACACCTTC
TRBJ2-2 | - | TRBD1 | TRBV19 | CASYKGQGTGELFF | TGTGCCAGTTACAAGGGACAGGGGACCGGGGAGCTGTTTTTT
TRBJ2-1 | few | - | TRBV20-1 | CSARDQYLQFF | TGCAGTGCTAGAGATCAGTATCTCCAGTTCTTC
TRBJ1-1 | few | - | TRBV7-9 | CASSLEEAEAFF | TGTGCCAGCAGCTTAGAGGAGGCTGAAGCTTTCTTT
TRBJ2-2 | - | TRBD2 | TRBV7-8 | CASSLTSGGGNTGELFF | TGTGCCAGCAGCTTAACTAGCGGGGGGGGAAACACCGGGGAGCTGTTTTTT